These 24 T cell receptor beta chains came from one sample sequenced in a study of shared clonotypes between healthy human individuals. This table comes from immunoSEQ multiplex PCR, and its TCRdb copy is limited to in-frame clones, with some not included. The table includes roughly 500,000 clones, 79% detected once. Sequencing input: PBMCs. These receptors originate from a woman between 35 and 50 years old in good health. Some clones in this sample may be carry-over from other donors' samples.

This chain joins TRBV30 and TRBJ1-1; 10 nucleotides line up with TRBD1. From germline, CDR1 is GTSNPN and CDR2 SVGIG (reference sequence). There are 14 residues in the CDR3. The ends lost 2 bases at V and 7 bases at J; junction bases unmatched: 7. CDR3 loop: CAWSRDRGIVEAFF. CDR3 coding DNA: TGTGCCTGGAGTAGGGACAGGGGTATCGTTGAAGCTTTCTTT.

This clone was counted once. This chain connects TRBV6-5 to TRBJ2-3; the match to TRBD2 covers 14 bases. The V gene end was trimmed by 4 bases and the J gene end by 3 bases; junction bases not matched to a gene: 3. Germline V gene sequence: CDR1 MNHEY, CDR2 SVGAGI. This CDR3 comprises 16 residues. CDR3 nucleotide sequence: TGTGCCAGCAGTTTGGGACTAGCGGGAGATACAGATACGCAGTATTTT. It specifies CASSLGLAGDTDTQYF.

The chain carries TRBV4-3 and TRBJ1-3; a possible D gene is TRBD1 (5 bases). The V end was cut by 0 bases, the J end by 0 bases, with 15 bases between. The CDR3 sequence is 18 residues long. Germline CDR1 LGHNA, CDR2 YSLEER. Here the CDR3 reads CASSQDRWGPNSGNTIYF. CDR3 nucleotide sequence: TGCGCCAGCAGCCAAGATAGGTGGGGCCCTAACTCTGGAAACACCATATATTTT.

The chain is built from TRBV7-8 and TRBJ1-1; D unresolved. Trimming left V 4 bases short and J 1 base short, with 25 bases between. The CDR3 is 19 amino acids. From germline, CDR1 is SGHVS and CDR2 FQNEAQ. The CDR3 coding sequence is TGTGCCAGCAGCTCACGAGCGGCAGGTGGCTTTCCATCGAACACTGAAGCTTTCTTT. Translating it yields CASSSRAAGGFPSNTEAFF.

This clone was counted many times. The sample carries other DNA sequences with the same CDR3. This chain links TRBV5-1 with TRBJ2-5, with TRBD2 as a possible D gene (6 bases). This CDR3 spans 13 amino acids. Germline V gene sequence: CDR1 SGHRS, CDR2 YFSETQ. Trimming stripped 5 bases from V and 4 bases from J, with 12 bases between. CDR3 in amino acids: CASSPRGRETQYF. The CDR3 DNA reads as TGCGCCAGCAGTCCTCGGGGGAGAGAGACCCAGTACTTC.

The V and J genes are TRBV4-1 and TRBJ2-2, with no clear D. Per germline, CDR1 MGHRA and CDR2 YSYEKL. The length of the CDR3 is 19 residues. V lost 3 bases and J 6 bases, leaving 26 bases between the germline ends. The CDR3 sequence is CASSHPESLPTGPPGELFF. The CDR3 nucleotides are TGCGCCAGCAGCCACCCCGAGTCCCTACCGACTGGACCGCCCGGGGAGCTGTTTTTT.

This chain joins TRBV6-4 and TRBJ1-2; D is unclear. The CDR3 has 14 amino acids. Per the germline V gene, CDR1 is MRHNA and CDR2 is SNTAGT. Trimming shortened V by 0 bases and J by 6 bases, and 11 bases separated the two germline ends. CDR3 residues: CASSDSRREDGYTF. CDR3 DNA: TGTGCCAGCAGTGACTCCCGCCGGGAGGATGGCTACACCTTC.

As to this clone: This CDR3 is also generated by other DNA sequences in the sample. The chain carries TRBV18 and TRBJ2-7, with 11 bases aligning to TRBD2. The length of the CDR3 is 13 residues. With 3 bases clipped from V and 5 bases from J, the junction kept 0 bases outside the gene matches. CDR1 KGHSH and CDR2 LQKENI come from the germline V gene. CDR3 coding DNA: TGTGCCAGCTCACCGGGACTAGCGGACGAGCAGTACTTC. Translated, it gives CASSPGLADEQYF. The whole variable domain, filled in from reference TRBV18 and TRBJ2-7, reads NAGVMQNPRHLVRRRGQEARLRCSPMKGHSHVYWYRQLPEEGLKFMVYLQKENIIDESGMPKERFSAEFPKEGPSILRIQQVVRGDSAAYFCASSPGLADEQYFGPGTRLTVT.

The chain uses TRBV28 and TRBJ2-3; D call uncertain. V was pared by 3 bases and J by 2 bases, with 9 bases between. This CDR3 region has 14 residues. CDR1 and CDR2 (germline): MDHEN, SYDVKM. The DNA for the CDR3 is TGTGCCAGCAGTTTTATCGCCCCCACAGATACGCAGTATTTT. As protein: CASSFIAPTDTQYF.

The gene calls are TRBV19 and TRBJ2-3; 9 positions match TRBD1. The CDR3 covers 16 residues. The trim removed 5 bases at V and 1 base at J, leaving 7 bases unmatched. The germline CDR1 and CDR2 sequences are LNHDA and SQIVND (reference sequence). The DNA for the CDR3 is TGTGCCAGTAGTCTCCCCCGGGACAGGGGCACAGATACGCAGTATTTT. Translation gives CASSLPRDRGTDTQYF.

In the case of this clone: A read error may explain this, as a much larger clone is one base away. V and J are TRBV7-6 and TRBJ1-1, with D tentatively TRBD1 (6 bases). Germline lookup yields CDR1 SGHVS and CDR2 FNYEAQ. The V gene lost 1 base and the J gene lost 1 base, with 7 bases spanning the gap. CDR3 length: 14 amino acids. The CDR3 is CASSLGQANTEAFF. In DNA, the CDR3 is TGTGCCAGCAGCTTAGGACAGGCGAACACTGAAGCTTTCTTT.

The rearrangement links TRBV7-8 to TRBJ1-3, with TRBD1 matching over 7 bases. J lost 4 bases, V lost 5 bases, and 14 bases had no gene match. The length of the CDR3 is 17 residues. Germline-derived CDR1 and CDR2 are SGHVS and FQNEAQ. The CDR3 nucleotides read TGTGCCAGCAGCCAAGGGGGCAACCGACTGGGAGGAAACACCATATATTTT. Translated, it gives CASSQGGNRLGGNTIYF. Filled out from reference TRBV7-8 and TRBJ1-3, the complete variable domain reads GAGVSQSPRYKVAKRGQDVALRCDPISGHVSLFWYQQALGQGPEFLTYFQNEAQLDKSGLPSDRFFAERPEGSVSTLKIQRTQQEDSAVYLCASSQGGNRLGGNTIYFGEGSWLTVV.

The J gene is TRBJ2-7, the V gene TRBV5-1; TRBD2 matches 11 bases. Trimming at V came to 2 bases and at J to 2 bases, leaving 3 bases not matched to a gene. There are 15 residues in the CDR3. Germline assignment: CDR1 SGHRS and CDR2 YFSETQ. The CDR3 DNA reads TGCGCCAGCAGCTTTGGGACTAGCGGCACCTACGAGCAGTACTTC. This codes for CASSFGTSGTYEQYF.

The chain joins TRBV4-1 to TRBJ2-7; possible D gene TRBD2, 6 bases. The CDR3 runs 16 residues. V lost 1 base and J 0 bases, leaving 13 bases between the germline ends. Germline CDR1 MGHRA, CDR2 YSYEKL. Written as DNA, the CDR3 is TGCGCCAGCAGCCAAGGATCGGGGGAGAGCTCCTACGAGCAGTACTTC. It translates to CASSQGSGESSYEQYF.

This chain links TRBV29-1 with TRBJ2-1; no clear D gene. The ends were cut back, 4 bases at V and 0 bases at J, with 13 bases in the middle. Per germline, CDR1 SQVTM and CDR2 ANQGSEA. This CDR3 is built from 15 residues. The CDR3: CSVALPTVSYNEQFF. The CDR3 DNA reads TGCAGCGTTGCACTGCCGACGGTCTCCTACAATGAGCAGTTCTTC.

CDR3 bases: TGTGCCATCAGTGAGTCAGAGCAGCCCCAGCATTTT. The encoded protein is CAISESEQPQHF. The chain links TRBV10-3 to TRBJ1-5; D uncertain. The germline CDR1 and CDR2 sequences are ENHRY and SYGVKD. This CDR3 has 12 amino acids. The V end lost 0 bases, the J end lost 7 bases, and 4 bases lay between the germline ends.

The chain recombines TRBV15 with TRBJ1-1; D is uncertain. Trimming removed 1 base at V and 6 bases at J, with 9 bases between. Germline V gives CDR1 LNHNV, CDR2 YYDKDF (reference sequence). The CDR3 has 13 residues. The CDR3 protein is CATSRGREPEAFF. CDR3 DNA: TGTGCCACCAGCAGAGGTAGGGAACCTGAAGCTTTCTTT.

Concerning this clone: The identical CDR3 is also encoded by other nucleotide sequences in the sample. This sequence joins TRBV6-6 and TRBJ1-3; D uncertain. CDR3 length: 14 amino acids. V was shortened by 0 bases and J by 1 base, with 4 bases between the two germline ends. Germline V gives CDR1 MNHNY, CDR2 SVGAGI (reference sequence). CDR3 DNA: TGTGCCAGCAGTTACTCGGGTTCTGGAAACACCATATATTTT. This sequence encodes CASSYSGSGNTIYF.

J is TRBJ2-5 and V is TRBV5-6, with 11 bases fitting TRBD2. J was trimmed by 1 base and V by 4 bases; bases with no gene match: 6. The length of the CDR3 is 16 residues. CDR1 SGHDT and CDR2 YYEEEE come from the germline V gene. CDR3 sequence: CASSPPGTSGQETQYF. The CDR3 region has the DNA TGTGCCAGCAGCCCCCCCGGGACTAGCGGCCAAGAGACCCAGTACTTC.

The CDR3 DNA sequence: TGCGCCAGCAGCTTTACGCGGGGGGAAGAGACCCAGTACTTC. Protein product: CASSFTRGEETQYF. The chain employs TRBV5-1 and TRBJ2-5, with TRBD2 matching 8 bases. The CDR3 has 14 amino acids. V dropped 2 bases and J dropped 3; count of bases not matched to a gene: 3. Germline V lookup: CDR1 SGHRS, CDR2 YFSETQ.

This chain links TRBV30 with TRBJ2-7; D uncertain. The CDR3 has 12 amino acids. The ends were cut back, 2 bases at V and 4 bases at J, with 9 bases in the middle. Germline CDR1 and CDR2: GTSNPN and SVGIG (reference sequence). The CDR3 DNA reads as TGTGCCTGGAGTCGCATGTCGTACGAGCAGTACTTC. It specifies CAWSRMSYEQYF. The whole variable domain, filled in from reference TRBV30 and TRBJ2-7, reads SQTIHQWPATLVQPVGSPLSLECTVEGTSNPNLYWYRQAAGRGLQLLFYSVGIGQISSEVPQNLSASRPQDRQFILSSKKLLLSDSGFYLCAWSRMSYEQYFGPGTRLTVT.

The count of this clone is one. The J gene is TRBJ1-1, the V gene TRBV11-2; D unclear. This CDR3 comprises 13 residues. Germline values: CDR1 SGHAT, CDR2 FQNNGV. The V and J ends lost 0 bases and 8 bases respectively, with 10 bases between them. In DNA, the CDR3 is TGTGCCAGCAGCTTAGATAGGCAGAGGGAAGCTTTCTTT. Translation gives CASSLDRQREAFF.

The chain recombines TRBV7-2 with TRBJ2-5; the D gene could be TRBD1 or TRBD2 (5 bases each). The V end lost 2 bases, the J end lost 5 bases, and 12 bases lay between the germline ends. The germline gives CDR1 SGHTA, CDR2 FQGNSA. This CDR3 is 14 amino acids long. The CDR3 DNA sequence: TGTGCCAGCAGCTTATTTCAGGGAGCGGAGACCCAGTACTTC. Amino acid sequence: CASSLFQGAETQYF. Filled out from reference TRBV7-2 and TRBJ2-5, the complete variable domain reads GAGVSQSPSNKVTEKGKDVELRCDPISGHTALYWYRQSLGQGLEFLIYFQGNSAPDKSGLPSDRFSAERTGGSVSTLTIQRTQQEDSAVYLCASSLFQGAETQYFGPGTRLLVL.

The chain employs TRBV18 and TRBJ2-5, with D unclear. The CDR3 sequence is 14 residues long. Trimming shortened V by 3 bases and J by 1 base, and 9 bases separated the two germline ends. Germline V gene lookup returns CDR1 KGHSH and CDR2 LQKENI. CDR3 in DNA: TGTGCCAGCTCACCCCTGGTGGTCCAAGAGACCCAGTACTTC. Translating gives CASSPLVVQETQYF.